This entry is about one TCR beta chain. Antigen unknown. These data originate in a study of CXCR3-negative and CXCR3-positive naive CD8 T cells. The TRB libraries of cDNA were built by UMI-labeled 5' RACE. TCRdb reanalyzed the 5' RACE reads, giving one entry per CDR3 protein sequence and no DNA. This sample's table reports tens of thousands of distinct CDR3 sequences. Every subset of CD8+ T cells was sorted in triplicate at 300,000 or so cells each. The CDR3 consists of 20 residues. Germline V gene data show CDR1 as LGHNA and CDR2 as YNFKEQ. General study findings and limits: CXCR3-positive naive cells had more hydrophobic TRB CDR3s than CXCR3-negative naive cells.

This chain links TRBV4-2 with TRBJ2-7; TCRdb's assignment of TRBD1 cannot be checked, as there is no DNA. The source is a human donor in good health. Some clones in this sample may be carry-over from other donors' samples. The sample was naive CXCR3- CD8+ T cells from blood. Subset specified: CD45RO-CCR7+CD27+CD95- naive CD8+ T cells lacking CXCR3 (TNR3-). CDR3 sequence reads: CASSQDQRGPSFPDDYEQYF.